Presented here are 28 T cell receptor beta chains from one specimen sequenced in a study of blood T cell repertoires in COVID-19. The assay was immunoSEQ multiplex PCR, and TCRdb's table has in-frame clones only and misses some. Of some 69,000 clones in the sample, around 90% are singletons; the top ten hold around 1.3%. The source material was peripheral blood. Receptors were obtained from a man between 60 and 75 years old with acute or convalescent COVID-19.

The chain couples TRBV6-5 to TRBJ2-5; D unclear. Germline V gene lookup returns CDR1 MNHEY and CDR2 SVGAGI. Trimming took off 6 bases at V and 5 bases at J, with 16 bases between the two ends. This CDR3 spans 14 amino acids. CDR3 in DNA: TGTGCCAGCAGGGCGTGGCGGAACGGCGAGACCCAGTACTTC. It translates to CASRAWRNGETQYF.

The rearrangement uses TRBV6-2 or TRBV6-3 and TRBJ2-1; 9 bases are a match to TRBD2. The V gene's germline CDR1 is MNHEY and CDR2 SVGEGT. Trimming took 2 bases from V and 4 from J; bases not matched to a gene: 6. The CDR3 spans 16 residues. The CDR3 DNA follows: TGTGCCAGCAGTTACCCAGGGCTAGCGGGGTACAATGAGCAGTTCTTC. Translating it yields CASSYPGLAGYNEQFF.

The V call is TRBV18, the J call TRBJ2-1; D unresolved. Germline lookup yields CDR1 KGHSH and CDR2 LQKENI. This CDR3 is built from 13 residues. V lost 6 bases to trimming and J lost 7 bases, with 13 bases between them. CDR3 sequence: CASSQDLGNEQFF. CDR3 bases: TGTGCCAGCTCGCAAGATCTCGGGAATGAGCAGTTCTTC.

The chain carries TRBV7-9 and TRBJ2-4; 7 bases fit TRBD1. The CDR3 runs 15 residues. With V trimmed by 1 base and J by 1 base, 1 base remained unmatched. Germline V gene lookup returns CDR1 SEHNR and CDR2 FQNEAQ (reference sequence). DNA of the CDR3: TGTGCCAGCAGCTTAGGGACAGGCGCCAAAAACATTCAGTACTTC. Translating it yields CASSLGTGAKNIQYF.

CDR3 amino acids: CASSFGGYEQYF. The CDR3 nucleotides are TGTGCCAGCAGCTTCGGAGGGTACGAGCAGTACTTC. The chain employs TRBV5-4 and TRBJ2-7; D might be TRBD2 (6 bases). V was pared by 2 bases and J by 4 bases, with 7 bases between. CDR1 and CDR2 from the germline V gene are SGHNT and YYREEE (reference sequence). The CDR3 is made up of 12 amino acids.

A single count supports this clone. The genes are TRBV7-6 and TRBJ1-5; 7 nucleotides match TRBD1. J gave up 7 bases and V 2 bases, and 5 bases lay outside the gene matches. Looked up from germline, CDR1 is SGHVS and CDR2 is FNYEAQ. There are 14 residues in the CDR3. Written as DNA, the CDR3 is TGTGCCAGCAGCTTAACAGGGGTCGAGCAGCCCCAGCATTTT. Translation: CASSLTGVEQPQHF. Supplemented by reference TRBV7-6 and TRBJ1-5, the full variable domain reads GAGVSQSPRYKVTKRGQDVALRCDPISGHVSLYWYRQALGQGPEFLTYFNYEAQQDKSGLPNDRFSAERPEGSISTLTIQRTEQRDSAMYRCASSLTGVEQPQHFGDGTRLSIL.

The genes are TRBV24-1 and TRBJ1-5; tentatively, D is TRBD1 (6 bases). Trimming removed 5 bases from V and 1 base from J, with 11 bases in between. CDR3 length equals 15 residues. The germline gives CDR1 KGHDR, CDR2 SFDVKD. CDR3 DNA: TGTGCCACCAGTGGTAAACAGGGAAGCAATCAGCCCCAGCATTTT. Translated: CATSGKQGSNQPQHF.

V usage is TRBV27 and J usage is TRBJ1-6, with TRBD1 matching 9 bases. Germline CDR1 is MNHEY and CDR2 is SMNVEV (reference sequence). After removal of 10 bases from V and 8 bases from J, the junction contained 6 bases not matched to a gene. This CDR3 contains 13 residues. The CDR3 DNA reads TGTGCCACCAAGACAGGGGGGGATTCACCCCTCCACTTT. Translating it yields CATKTGGDSPLHF.

This clone was observed a few times. This chain uses TRBV6-1 with TRBJ1-4; D may be TRBD1 (6 bases). The CDR3 extends over 14 amino acids. The germline V and J ends were trimmed by 2 bases and 11 bases, with 15 bases remaining between them. Germline V gene lookup returns CDR1 MNHNS and CDR2 SASEGT. Written as DNA, the CDR3 is TGTGCCAGCAGTGAATCCGGACAGCGAGGGAAACTGTTTTTT. It yields the protein CASSESGQRGKLFF.

The chain is built from TRBV7-9 and TRBJ2-7, with 10 bases fitting TRBD1. Germline assignment: CDR1 SEHNR and CDR2 FQNEAQ (reference sequence). This CDR3 spans 17 amino acids. After removal of 3 bases from V and 0 bases from J, the junction contained 8 bases not matched to a gene. CDR3 region: CASSFLAGTGDSYEQYF. The CDR3 region has the DNA TGTGCCAGCAGCTTCCTTGCCGGGACAGGGGACTCCTACGAGCAGTACTTC.

The gene calls are TRBV6-5 and TRBJ1-1; perhaps TRBD1 as D (6 bases). V shed 7 bases and J shed 1 base, with 10 bases lying between them. Per the germline V gene, CDR1 is MNHEY and CDR2 is SVGAGI. The CDR3 has 13 residues. The CDR3 nucleotides read TGTGCCAGCACCATGACAGGGAACACTGAAGCTTTCTTT. Translation gives CASTMTGNTEAFF.

This clone appeared once. This chain links TRBV9 with TRBJ1-2; maybe TRBD1 (5 bases). CDR3 size: 15 residues. CDR1 SGDLS and CDR2 YYNGEE come from the germline V gene. The V end was cut by 0 bases, the J end by 0 bases, with 9 bases between. This chain's CDR3 is CASSVGQSTNYGYTF. Here the CDR3 DNA reads TGTGCCAGCAGCGTAGGACAGTCTACTAACTATGGCTACACCTTC.

The CDR3 loop is CATSDPTLAGRGEQFF. CDR3 sequence (DNA): TGTGCCACCAGTGACCCGACTCTAGCGGGGAGAGGGGAGCAGTTCTTC. V and J are TRBV24-1 and TRBJ2-1, with 9 bases identical to TRBD2. V trimming: 4 bases; J trimming: 10 bases; junction bases outside the gene matches: 13. This CDR3 is built from 16 residues. CDR1 and CDR2 from the germline V gene are KGHDR and SFDVKD.

V usage is TRBV7-9 and J usage is TRBJ1-1, with D perhaps TRBD1 (6 bases). V was shortened by 5 bases and J by 1 base, with 20 bases between the two germline ends. Germline V gene data show CDR1 as SEHNR and CDR2 as FQNEAQ (reference sequence). The CDR3 consists of 17 residues. The CDR3 protein is CASSRNLQGKGNTEAFF. CDR3 DNA: TGTGCCAGCAGCCGGAATTTACAGGGAAAGGGGAACACTGAAGCTTTCTTT.

The table lists this clone with a few counts. J is TRBJ1-1 and V is TRBV2; D uncertain. This CDR3 is built from 13 residues. V was clipped by 7 bases and J by 6 bases, with 15 bases between them. Looked up from germline, CDR1 is SNHLY and CDR2 is FYNNEI. The chain's CDR3 is CASNPPLGAEAFF. In nucleotides, the CDR3 is TGTGCCAGCAACCCCCCCCTAGGCGCTGAAGCTTTCTTT.

The chain is built from TRBV10-1 and TRBJ1-6, with TRBD1 identical over 8 bases. Germline CDR1 reads WNHNN; CDR2 reads SYGVQD (reference sequence). V shed 4 bases, J shed 7 bases, and the junction held 6 bases outside the gene matches. The CDR3 contains 15 residues. The CDR3 DNA reads as TGCGCCAGCAGTGGGAAGGACAGGGACAATTCACCCCTCCACTTT. Protein sequence: CASSGKDRDNSPLHF.

The chain links TRBV12-2 to TRBJ2-5; the table's D call of TRBD2 was not tested on the DNA. TRBV12-2 is a recognized pseudogene. This CDR3 spans 19 amino acids. The chain's CDR3 is CASRLAATSGGSIQETQYF. Here the CDR3 DNA reads TGTGCAAGTCGCTTAGCGGCGACTAGCGGGGGCTCAATCCAAGAGACCCAGTACTTC.

The chain couples TRBV6-5 to TRBJ1-6, with a possible D match to TRBD1 (5 bases). V dropped 2 bases and J dropped 0 bases, with 5 bases sitting between them. The CDR3 sequence is 15 residues long. The germline V gene encodes CDR1 MNHEY and CDR2 SVGAGI. The CDR3 protein is CASSYDSSYNSPLHF. As DNA, the CDR3 is TGTGCCAGCAGTTACGACAGCTCCTATAATTCACCCCTCCACTTT.

This chain joins TRBV18 and TRBJ1-4; TRBD1 is a possible D gene (6 bases). Trimming took off 4 bases at V and 10 bases at J, with 22 bases between the two ends. The CDR3 is 16 amino acids. Germline assignment: CDR1 KGHSH and CDR2 LQKENI. Here the CDR3 DNA reads TGTGCCAGCTCACGCCCCACGCAGGGGATAATTGCAAAACTGTTTTTT. Translated, it gives CASSRPTQGIIAKLFF.

This clone came up once. The rearrangement links TRBV5-1 to TRBJ2-2, with a tentative D call TRBD1 (6 bases). The V end was cut by 3 bases, the J end by 0 bases, with 9 bases between. CDR1 SGHRS and CDR2 YFSETQ come from the germline V gene. This CDR3 has 15 residues. The CDR3 region has the DNA TGCGCCAGCAGCTCGGGACAAACGAACACCGGGGAGCTGTTTTTT. It is translated as CASSSGQTNTGELFF.

V is TRBV10-2 and J is TRBJ2-3, with 9 bases lining up with TRBD1. The germline V gene has CDR1 WSHSY and CDR2 SAAADI. The CDR3 is 14 residues long. Trimming at V came to 8 bases and at J to 5 bases, leaving 8 bases not matched to a gene. This CDR3 reads CASRSTGGIDTQYF. The CDR3 region has the DNA TGCGCCAGCCGTTCGACAGGGGGAATAGATACGCAGTATTTT.

The chain uses TRBV21-1 and TRBJ1-3; TRBD1, as called in the table, went unchecked against the DNA. TRBV21-1 is labeled a pseudogene. This CDR3 comprises 14 residues. The CDR3 loop reads CASSTRDTRNTIYF. DNA of the CDR3: TGTGCCAGCAGCACCCGGGACACCAGAAACACCATATATTTT.

The rearrangement links TRBV3-1 (or the pseudogene TRBV3-2) to TRBJ1-1; D call uncertain. This CDR3 is 14 amino acids long. CDR1 and CDR2 from the germline V gene are LGHDT and YNNKEL (reference sequence). Between the trimmed V and J ends, which lost 3 bases and 1 base, there was a span of 9 bases. The CDR3 DNA reads as TGTGCCAGCAGCCAGGTGATAGCGAACACTGAAGCTTTCTTT. Its translation is CASSQVIANTEAFF.

The chain uses TRBV19 and TRBJ1-1, with D possibly being TRBD1 (6 bases). CDR1 is LNHDA and CDR2 is SQIVND in the germline V gene (reference sequence). The CDR3 length is 14 residues. V was shortened by 4 bases and J by 4 bases, with 13 bases between the two germline ends. The CDR3 bases are TGTGCCAGTAGTACCCTGGCAGGGGTCACTGAAGCTTTCTTT. As protein: CASSTLAGVTEAFF. The full variable domain, in which reference TRBV19 and TRBJ1-1 provide the parts outside the CDR3, is DGGITQSPKYLFRKEGQNVTLSCEQNLNHDAMYWYRQDPGQGLRLIYYSQIVNDFQKGDIAEGYSVSREKKESFPLTVTSAQKNPTAFYLCASSTLAGVTEAFFGQGTRLTVV.

This rearrangement joins TRBV7-9 to TRBJ1-4, with D perhaps matching TRBD1 (5 bases). Trimming stripped 3 bases from V and 6 bases from J, with 14 bases between. CDR3 length equals 15 residues. Per the germline V gene, CDR1 is SEHNR and CDR2 is FQNEAQ (reference sequence). The CDR3 DNA sequence: TGTGCCAGCAGCTTCAAAGGGGCGCTAGATGAAAAACTGTTTTTT. Translated: CASSFKGALDEKLFF.

This clone has more than one count but fewer than ten. Different DNA sequences within this sample yield the same CDR3. In DNA, the CDR3 is TGTGCCAGCAGTTATGGACAGAACACTGAAGCTTTCTTT. Encoded protein: CASSYGQNTEAFF. The J gene is TRBJ1-1, the V gene TRBV6-5; possibly TRBD1 for D (5 bases). V lost 3 bases, J lost 1 base, and 6 bases lay in between. This CDR3 is 13 amino acids long. CDR1 and CDR2 from the germline V gene are MNHEY and SVGAGI.

This rearrangement joins TRBV5-1 to TRBJ2-3; D not certain. Germline CDR1 SGHRS, CDR2 YFSETQ. Trimming left V 0 bases short and J 3 bases short, with 8 bases between. The CDR3 spans 14 residues. This CDR3 reads CASSLDHATDTQYF. CDR3 sequence (DNA): TGCGCCAGCAGCTTGGATCACGCGACAGATACGCAGTATTTT.

The chain employs TRBV10-2 and TRBJ1-6; perhaps TRBD1 as D (6 bases). V was shortened by 6 bases and J by 9 bases, with 15 bases between the two germline ends. The germline V gene has CDR1 WSHSY and CDR2 SAAADI. This CDR3 has 14 amino acids. CDR3 residues: CASRETGGGSPLHF. CDR3 coding DNA: TGCGCCAGCAGGGAGACAGGTGGTGGTTCACCCCTCCACTTT.